This entry features one T cell receptor beta chain sequence. Its antigen is unknown. No base quality information exists; no much larger clone differs at one position. TCR CDR3 regions were amplified from genomic DNA by multiplex PCR using the deep immunoSEQ assay. Extracted genomic DNA from each cell subset was distributed evenly across all wells of several immunoSEQ 96-well plates, and each plate was treated as a replicate. For sorted subsets, each replicate PCR was loaded with 200 ng genomic DNA, equivalent to about 33,000 T cell genomes. Purified libraries were measured with a Qubit 3.0 fluorometer, size-checked on a Bioanalyzer 2100, and measured again with the KAPA Library Quantification kit. Every immunoSEQ 96-well plate was sequenced on a dedicated single-read 150-cycle Illumina NextSeq 550 flow cell. From the authors' description of their analysis: Because only junctional sequences without quality scores were contained in the immunoSEQ output, filtering matching that applied to full-length reads could not be performed. To assign V/J genes and CDR3, sequences were annotated using PyIR, a Python wrapper for IgBLAST v1.9, with IMGT germline references. Any read was removed if the V/J assignment was weak (E-value above 1e-6), the CDR3 was missing, or the read contained stop codons, out-of-frame junctions, or ambiguous translated residues. A V3J clonotype was defined by an identical inferred V gene, J gene, and CDR3 amino acid sequence. Percentage overlap between repertoires was computed as shared unique clonotypes divided by the size of the smaller repertoire. RTK rarefaction, the Chao1 estimator, and Recon v2.1 estimates of unobserved clonotypes were used to assess repertoire richness. OLGA was used to compute generation probabilities for all TCRbeta clonotypes that the gDNA method yielded from a handful of donors. The table was pulled from immuneACCESS by TCRdb, which kept in-frame rearrangements only. Such tables lose some clones; where checked, under half of the loss comes from unresolved V genes, and the rest has no known cause. The V and J calls and clone size are taken from that table; D and trimming were inferred from the DNA. The sample records some 2,000,000 clones, approximately 95% of which are singletons. The ten largest clones take up under 0.15% of the sample.

The sample belongs to a study of shared clonotypes between healthy human individuals (dated by TCRdb to 2018 to 2021). About the investigation overall: The cohort comprised a couple of women and a few men aged 18 to 49 years. Blood TCR repertoires of five healthy adults were deeply sequenced to estimate repertoire size and the extent of clonotype sharing between individuals. Per donor, leukapheresis produced somewhere between about 0.94 and 10 billion PBMCs. For each donor, CD4 naive and CD4 memory were each run on three plates, CD8 naive on two plates, and CD8 memory on one plate. To increase sequencing depth and limit assay-specific biases, TCR repertoire library preparation and sequencing were carried out by different laboratories using diverse techniques.

Looking up the germline V gene yields CDR1 LGHNA and CDR2 YSLEER. Spanning cysteine to phenylalanine, the CDR3 consists of 15 amino acids. Kept here is only the CDR3 DNA, which spans 45 bases and is read in frame from base 1. Germline trimming: 3 bases from V, 4 bases from J; junction bases outside gene matches: 3. Healthy HIV-negative adults with no recently reported acute infections or vaccinations were included as donors. Only Caucasian adults living in Nashville, Tennessee, USA were represented among the donors. CD4+ T cells were enriched through magnetic negative selection, after which naive cells were positively selected on CD45RA and the remaining negative fraction served as the memory subset. After blood collection by leukapheresis, PBMCs were isolated using Ficoll-Histopaque density gradient centrifugation and then cryopreserved in the vapor phase of liquid nitrogen. Purity and quantity of every magnetically sorted T cell population were checked by analytical flow cytometry. Genomic DNA was isolated from every sorted fraction and measured by UV absorbance on a Nanodrop 2000c.

Here is what the overall study found, with its caveats: Rarefaction of sorted-subset datasets indicated incomplete sequencing despite the large sequencing depth. About 4.5% of naive CD4, 3.5% of naive CD8, approximately 2% of memory CD4, and less than 0.45% of memory CD8 clonotypes were shared across four donors. Higher generation probabilities were observed for clonotypes shared by all four sorted-subset donors than for non-shared clonotypes. Larger estimated clonotype richness was generally found for naive subsets than for memory subsets. Only blood was sampled, and tissue TCR repertoires likely differ from those in blood. The small number of donors limited the genetic and exposure-history diversity represented. Pairwise subsampling indicated that sequencing depth was expected to affect the degree of clonotype sharing among donors.

Here the chain combines TRBV4-3 and TRBJ2-3, with 11 junctional bases fitting TRBD1. The sequence was obtained from a man between 18 and 29 years old in good health. The sample comprised naive CD4+ T cells sorted from blood. What this sample's cell subset or site label stands for: CD45RA+ positively selected. The DNA reads TGCGCCAGCAGCCAGGACAGGGGGCCGTCAGATACGCAGTATTTT. It specifies CASSQDRGPSDTQYF.